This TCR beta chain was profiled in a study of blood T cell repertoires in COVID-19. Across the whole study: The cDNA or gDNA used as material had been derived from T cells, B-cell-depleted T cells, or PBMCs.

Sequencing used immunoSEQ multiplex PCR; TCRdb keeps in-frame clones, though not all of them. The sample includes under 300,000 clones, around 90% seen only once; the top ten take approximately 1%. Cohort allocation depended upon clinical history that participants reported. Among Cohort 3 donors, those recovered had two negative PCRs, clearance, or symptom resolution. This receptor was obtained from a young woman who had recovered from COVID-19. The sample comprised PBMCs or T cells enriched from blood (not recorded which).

The CDR3 DNA sequence: TGTGCCAGCTCACCTATATTACAGGGGGCGAATGAGGGTTCACCCCTCCACTTT. This translates into CASSPILQGANEGSPLHF. The genes are TRBV18 and TRBJ1-6, with 9 positions matching TRBD1. CDR1 is KGHSH and CDR2 is LQKENI in the germline V gene. The length of the CDR3 is 18 residues. The trim removed 3 bases at V and 9 bases at J, leaving 15 bases unmatched.